This paragraph covers one T cell receptor (beta chain) sequence. As yet, its antigen is unknown. Using a J-beta primer mix together with a sample-barcoded 5' primer, a second PCR was run for roughly 7 to 11 cycles. There were at least 3 million CDR3-containing paired-end reads obtained from each sample. TCRdb re-derived calls from the 5' RACE reads in MiXCR, one entry per CDR3 protein. The table includes about 700,000 distinct CDR3 sequences, 32% detected once. Trimming removed 6 bases from V and 3 bases from J; junction bases left unmatched: 14. This CDR3 region has 18 residues. Germline assignment: CDR1 MDHEN and CDR2 SYDVKM. This sample is drawn from a study of blood T cells in healthy people across ages. Whole-study findings and limits: It was held that diversity estimates obtained from one million T cells represented underestimates. Naive T cell percentage showed a strong correlation with the diversity of TCR beta.

The TCR comes from a woman older than 75 in good health. The specimen was blood. V gene TRBV28 combines with J gene TRBJ2-3; 11 bases are shared with TRBD2. As DNA, the CDR3 is TGTGCCAGCAGCCCCCCCACCTATAGCGGGGGGGCGACAGATACGCAGTATTTT. Protein product: CASSPPTYSGGATDTQYF.